This TCR beta chain was profiled in a study of T cell changes during pregnancy in multiple sclerosis. Profiled with immunoSEQ multiplex PCR; TCRdb holds only in-frame clones, not every one. Of about 130,000 clones detected, roughly 97% appear once; the ten largest clones hold 0.44%. The CDR3 contains 14 residues. Deletions cut 5 bases from V and 8 bases from J, with 18 bases between. The germline V gene has CDR1 SGHTA and CDR2 FQGNSA. The TCR comes from a female donor with multiple sclerosis, enrolled in a pregnancy study. The J gene is TRBJ1-2, the V gene TRBV7-2; TRBD1 might be the D (6 bases). The sample was peripheral blood, taken after pregnancy. CDR3 in DNA: TGTGCCAGCAGCGCAAGGGGGGGGGCCGGGGGCTACACCTTC. Its protein is CASSARGGAGGYTF.